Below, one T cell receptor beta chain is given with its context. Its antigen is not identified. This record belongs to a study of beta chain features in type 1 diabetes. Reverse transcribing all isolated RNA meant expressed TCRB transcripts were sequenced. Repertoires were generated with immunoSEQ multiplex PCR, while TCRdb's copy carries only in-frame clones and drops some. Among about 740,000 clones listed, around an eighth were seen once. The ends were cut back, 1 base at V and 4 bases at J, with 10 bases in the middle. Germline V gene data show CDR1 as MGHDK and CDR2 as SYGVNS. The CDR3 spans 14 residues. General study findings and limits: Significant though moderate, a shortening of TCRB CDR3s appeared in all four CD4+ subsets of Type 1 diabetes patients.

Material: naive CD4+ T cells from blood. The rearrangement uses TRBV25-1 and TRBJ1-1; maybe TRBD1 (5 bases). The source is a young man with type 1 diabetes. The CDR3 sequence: CASSELGAGTEAFF. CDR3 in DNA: TGTGCCAGCAGTGAATTAGGGGCGGGCACTGAAGCTTTCTTT.